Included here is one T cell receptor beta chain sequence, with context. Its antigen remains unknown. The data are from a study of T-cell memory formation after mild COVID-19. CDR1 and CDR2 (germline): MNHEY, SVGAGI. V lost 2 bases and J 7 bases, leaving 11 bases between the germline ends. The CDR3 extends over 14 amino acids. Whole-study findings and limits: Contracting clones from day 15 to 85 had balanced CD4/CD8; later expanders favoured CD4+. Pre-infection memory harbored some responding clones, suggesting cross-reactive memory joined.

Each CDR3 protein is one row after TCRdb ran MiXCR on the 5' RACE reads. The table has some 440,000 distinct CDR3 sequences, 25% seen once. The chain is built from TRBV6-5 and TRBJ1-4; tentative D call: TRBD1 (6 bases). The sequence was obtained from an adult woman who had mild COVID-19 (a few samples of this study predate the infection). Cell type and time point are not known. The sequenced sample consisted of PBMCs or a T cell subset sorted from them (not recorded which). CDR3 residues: CASSYDRRGEKLFF. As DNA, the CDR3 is TGTGCCAGCAGTTACGACAGGAGGGGTGAAAAACTGTTTTTT.